This TCR beta chain was observed in a study of technical replicates of blood from four donors. The V segment lost 5 bases and the J segment 4 bases; nucleotides outside the gene matches: 7. The CDR3 is made up of 16 amino acids. Germline V gene lookup returns CDR1 SGHAT and CDR2 FQDESV (reference sequence). Clones were sequenced by immunoSEQ multiplex PCR, and TCRdb holds only the in-frame ones, with some missing. This sample has 60,000 to 65,000 clones, with roughly 86% found just once. This receptor was obtained from a human donor in good health. Some clones in this sample may be carry-over from other donors' samples. Sequences were obtained from PBMCs. This chain joins TRBV11-1 and TRBJ2-5, with 13 nucleotides matching TRBD2. The CDR3 nucleotides are TGTGCCAGCAGCCCGGGACTAGCGGGATGGGGAGAGACCCAGTACTTC. Its translation is CASSPGLAGWGETQYF.